These T cell receptor beta chains were read from a single sample in a study of synovial regulatory T cells in juvenile arthritis. Profiled with immunoSEQ multiplex PCR; TCRdb holds only in-frame clones, not every one. The specimen's table records 10,000 or so clones. Sequences were obtained from Treg cells from blood. These receptors came from a donor aged 2-35 years with juvenile idiopathic arthritis. Both conserved end residues are part of each CDR3. Fields, in order: clone size, J gene, V gene, CDR3 protein. Expanded clones get a size class; other rows say once, few or many, or leave the size out.

clone size: medium-sized; J gene: TRBJ1-4; V gene: TRBV5-4; CDR3 protein: CASSSWGNEKLFF
clone size: .; J gene: TRBJ1-1; V gene: TRBV6-5; CDR3 protein: CASSYRQYTEAFF
clone size: .; J gene: TRBJ2-1; V gene: TRBV18; CDR3 protein: CASSPRRNDEQFF
clone size: .; J gene: TRBJ2-7; V gene: TRBV5-1; CDR3 protein: CASSGTETYEQYF
clone size: .; J gene: TRBJ2-1; V gene: TRBV27; CDR3 protein: CATGRGIPYNEQFF
clone size: .; J gene: TRBJ1-1; V gene: TRBV6-1; CDR3 protein: CASRGQWVNTEAFF
clone size: .; J gene: TRBJ2-4; V gene: TRBV4-3; CDR3 protein: CASSQVGLAKNIQYF
clone size: .; J gene: TRBJ1-1; V gene: TRBV5-1; CDR3 protein: CASSSIVRRDRGPGYTEAFF
clone size: .; J gene: TRBJ1-4; V gene: TRBV6-5; CDR3 protein: CASSYGLPRGEKLFF
clone size: .; J gene: TRBJ2-7; V gene: TRBV19; CDR3 protein: CASSIVGSGVTYEQYF
clone size: .; J gene: TRBJ2-1; V gene: TRBV27; CDR3 protein: CASSLYGIGYNEQFF
clone size: .; J gene: TRBJ2-1; V gene: TRBV5-1; CDR3 protein: CASSLTSANEQFF
clone size: .; J gene: TRBJ1-4; V gene: TRBV19; CDR3 protein: CASSSFRDGREKLFF
clone size: .; J gene: TRBJ1-2; V gene: TRBV2; CDR3 protein: CASRLTGRYGYTF
clone size: .; J gene: TRBJ2-7; V gene: TRBV30; CDR3 protein: CAWSRDILYEQYF
clone size: .; J gene: TRBJ2-5; V gene: TRBV7-9; CDR3 protein: CASSEGLGYQETQYF
clone size: medium-sized; J gene: TRBJ1-1; V gene: TRBV18; CDR3 protein: CASSSSGGAVTEAFF
clone size: .; J gene: TRBJ2-2; V gene: TRBV6-1; CDR3 protein: CASSVQREVPGELFF
clone size: .; J gene: TRBJ2-2; V gene: TRBV9; CDR3 protein: CASSVFQGNTGELFF
clone size: .; J gene: TRBJ1-5; V gene: TRBV5-1; CDR3 protein: CASSLGAGPNQPQHF
clone size: medium-sized; J gene: TRBJ1-1; V gene: TRBV30; CDR3 protein: CAGGQGNTEAFF
clone size: .; J gene: TRBJ1-2; V gene: TRBV7-2; CDR3 protein: CASSPDLYGYTF
clone size: .; J gene: TRBJ2-1; V gene: TRBV19; CDR3 protein: CASSIALRERDEQFF
clone size: .; J gene: TRBJ1-1; V gene: TRBV6-5; CDR3 protein: CASSYSLGLYVEAFF
clone size: .; J gene: TRBJ1-1; V gene: TRBV29-1; CDR3 protein: CSVFRGRTEAFF
clone size: .; J gene: TRBJ2-1; V gene: TRBV10-1; CDR3 protein: CASSDPQRGLGNEQFF
clone size: .; J gene: TRBJ2-3; V gene: TRBV5-4; CDR3 protein: CASSPLLAGKGRSDTQYF
clone size: .; J gene: TRBJ2-1; V gene: TRBV5-6; CDR3 protein: CASSRDRGLAYNEQFF
clone size: .; J gene: TRBJ2-3; V gene: TRBV5-8; CDR3 protein: CASSSMTLTGGRTDTQYF
clone size: .; J gene: TRBJ1-1; V gene: TRBV5-1; CDR3 protein: CASSLDRGFYTEAFF
clone size: .; J gene: TRBJ1-2; V gene: TRBV2; CDR3 protein: CASSRWGRDAANYGYTF
clone size: .; J gene: TRBJ2-7; V gene: TRBV7-9; CDR3 protein: CASSLIEVYEQYF
clone size: .; J gene: TRBJ2-5; V gene: TRBV7-9; CDR3 protein: CASARGGIKPYEQYF
clone size: medium-sized; J gene: TRBJ1-6; V gene: TRBV18; CDR3 protein: CASSFGTQNSPLHF
clone size: .; J gene: TRBJ1-2; V gene: TRBV6-5; CDR3 protein: CASSYSRGPHGYTF
clone size: .; J gene: TRBJ2-3; V gene: TRBV19; CDR3 protein: CASSLGQWADTQYF
clone size: .; J gene: TRBJ2-3; V gene: TRBV7-6; CDR3 protein: CASSLGGGPGDTQYF
clone size: .; J gene: TRBJ1-1; V gene: TRBV18; CDR3 protein: CASSPMDRVTEAFF
clone size: .; J gene: TRBJ1-1; V gene: TRBV7-3; CDR3 protein: CASSLRQDKQAFF
clone size: .; J gene: TRBJ2-2; V gene: TRBV28; CDR3 protein: CASSQNTGELFF
clone size: .; J gene: TRBJ2-7; V gene: TRBV7-6; CDR3 protein: CASSFLGTPGNEQYF
clone size: .; J gene: TRBJ2-7; V gene: TRBV29-1; CDR3 protein: CSVGGGLYEQYF
clone size: .; J gene: TRBJ2-1; V gene: TRBV15; CDR3 protein: CATGGLAGREGYNEQFF
clone size: .; J gene: TRBJ2-1; V gene: TRBV30; CDR3 protein: CAWAPPGGAPYNEQFF
clone size: .; J gene: TRBJ1-6; V gene: TRBV6-1; CDR3 protein: CASSGGTGFNSPLHF
clone size: .; J gene: TRBJ2-5; V gene: TRBV4-1; CDR3 protein: CASSQGAGGLTVKTQYF
clone size: .; J gene: TRBJ1-2; V gene: TRBV28; CDR3 protein: CASTTQGYGYTF
clone size: .; J gene: TRBJ2-2; V gene: TRBV5-4; CDR3 protein: CASSPGQGGPGELFF
clone size: .; J gene: TRBJ2-1; V gene: TRBV4-1; CDR3 protein: CASSRPSDNEQFF
clone size: .; J gene: TRBJ2-1; V gene: TRBV11-1; CDR3 protein: CASSLDWGNEQFF
clone size: .; J gene: TRBJ2-7; V gene: TRBV19; CDR3 protein: CASSAPGLAGYEQYF
clone size: .; J gene: TRBJ2-3; V gene: TRBV9; CDR3 protein: CASSPRPFSGGRKDTQYF
clone size: .; J gene: TRBJ2-1; V gene: TRBV6-5; CDR3 protein: CASSSAGALSKFF
clone size: .; J gene: TRBJ2-7; V gene: TRBV5-4; CDR3 protein: CASSLDRPFPTYEQYF
clone size: .; J gene: TRBJ1-1; V gene: TRBV15; CDR3 protein: CATSREWNTEAFF
clone size: medium-sized; J gene: TRBJ2-7; V gene: TRBV10-3; CDR3 protein: CAISEQDRRPYEQYF
clone size: .; J gene: TRBJ1-1; V gene: TRBV4-1; CDR3 protein: CASSKDRTEAFF
clone size: .; J gene: TRBJ2-7; V gene: TRBV6-5; CDR3 protein: CASSPQPGSGREQYF
clone size: .; J gene: TRBJ2-3; V gene: TRBV5-1; CDR3 protein: CASSIGTEISTDTQYF
clone size: .; J gene: TRBJ1-1; V gene: TRBV29-1; CDR3 protein: CSVTDRGLTEAFF